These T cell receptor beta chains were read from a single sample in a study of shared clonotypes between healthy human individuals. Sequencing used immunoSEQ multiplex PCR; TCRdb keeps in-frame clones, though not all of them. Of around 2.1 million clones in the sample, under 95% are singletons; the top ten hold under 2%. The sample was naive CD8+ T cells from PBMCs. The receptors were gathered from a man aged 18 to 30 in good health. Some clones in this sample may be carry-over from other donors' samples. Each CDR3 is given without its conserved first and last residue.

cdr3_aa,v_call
ASSVGSGTGYEQY,TRBV9
SVFTGSYEQY,TRBV29-1
ASFGRSNQPQH,TRBV28
ASASLFETQY,TRBV11-2
ASSPRVATYEQY,TRBV27
ASSQDPATDTQY,TRBV4-1
ASSPWGGPDTQY,TRBV7-3
ASSSRRDETQY,TRBV5-1
ASRKRDHQPQH,TRBV28
ASSRHRDNSYEQY,TRBV5-1
ASSPGLRGEQY,TRBV7-9
ASSFFLADNEQF,TRBV27
ASSQAGTLYEQY,TRBV9
ASSESGTQY,TRBV25-1
ASSPSPGLAGSQF,TRBV5-1
ASSLDRAVQPQH,TRBV7-8
ASSQDRLGIYEQY,TRBV4-3
ASSLAPGQGTDEQY,TRBV7-9
ASSFGDGYT,TRBV7-9
ASSVRRDRVEDTQY,TRBV5-1
AIIHDSGNTIY,TRBV10-3
ASSLLRSRGTDTQY,TRBV27
ASSRGNTGELF,TRBV28
ASSLILAGSTDTQY,TRBV11-2
ASSLSRVDEQY,TRBV27
ASSSLTGVMEETQY,TRBV7-9
AISAPSGNYNEQF,TRBV10-3
ASSTEAF,TRBV27
ASTAQLGLINEQF,TRBV19
ASSQMGRNTEAF,TRBV14
ATSPGNALLDEQF,TRBV15
ASSLGEGEGQPQH,TRBV13
ASSGSEDNEQF,TRBV5-6
ASSPPRNRGKDTEAF,TRBV18
ATSTGPYEQY,TRBV28
ASSLEIGQGTGELF,TRBV5-4
ASSLRGIAKNIQY,TRBV7-2
ASSPHRQVYNEQF,TRBV4-1
ASSNNVGSNQPQH,TRBV10-2
ASSLEPPFNWDTGELF,TRBV27
ASSLNADVALPNYGYT,TRBV11-2
ASSYSSQANQPQH,TRBV6-5
SVSSPLEGS,TRBV29-1
ASSPQGDEQY,TRBV28
ASSPAGSGRAPPYNEQF,TRBV5-4